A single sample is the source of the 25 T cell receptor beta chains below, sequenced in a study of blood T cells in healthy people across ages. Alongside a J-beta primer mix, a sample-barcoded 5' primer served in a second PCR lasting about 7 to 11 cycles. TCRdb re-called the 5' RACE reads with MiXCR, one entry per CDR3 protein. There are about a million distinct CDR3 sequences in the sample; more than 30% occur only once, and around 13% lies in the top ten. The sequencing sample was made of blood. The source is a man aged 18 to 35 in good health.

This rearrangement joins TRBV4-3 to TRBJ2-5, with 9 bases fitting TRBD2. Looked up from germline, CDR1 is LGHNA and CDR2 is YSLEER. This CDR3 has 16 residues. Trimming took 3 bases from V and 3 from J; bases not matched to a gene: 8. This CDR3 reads CASSQDYRLAEETQYF. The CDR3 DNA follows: TGCGCCAGCAGCCAGGATTACAGACTAGCGGAAGAGACCCAGTACTTC.

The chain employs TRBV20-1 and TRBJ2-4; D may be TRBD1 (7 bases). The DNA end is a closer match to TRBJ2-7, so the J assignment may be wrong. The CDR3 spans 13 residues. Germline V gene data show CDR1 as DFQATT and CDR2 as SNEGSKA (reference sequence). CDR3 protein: CSAYQGEVYEQYF. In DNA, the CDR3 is TGCAGTGCTTATCAGGGGGAGGTTTACGAGCAGTACTTC.

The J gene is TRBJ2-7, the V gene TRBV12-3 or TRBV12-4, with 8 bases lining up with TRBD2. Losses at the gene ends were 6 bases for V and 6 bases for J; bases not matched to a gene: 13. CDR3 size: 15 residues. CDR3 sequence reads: CASSFTSGGWSEQYF. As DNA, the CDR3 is TGTGCCAGCAGCTTTACTAGCGGAGGGTGGTCCGAGCAGTACTTC.

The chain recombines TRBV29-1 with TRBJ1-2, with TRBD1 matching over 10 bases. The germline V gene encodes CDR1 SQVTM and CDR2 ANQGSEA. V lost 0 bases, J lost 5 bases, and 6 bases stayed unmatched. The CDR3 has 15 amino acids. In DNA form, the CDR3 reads TGCAGCGTTGAAGATCCCGGGACAGGGGTTTATGGCTACACCTTC. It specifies CSVEDPGTGVYGYTF.

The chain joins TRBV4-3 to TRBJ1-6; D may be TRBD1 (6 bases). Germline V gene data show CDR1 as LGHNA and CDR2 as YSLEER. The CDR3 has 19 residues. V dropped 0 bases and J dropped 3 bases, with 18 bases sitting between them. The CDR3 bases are TGCGCCAGCAGCCAAGAGTTTGCCTCAGGGGTAAACTATAATTCACCCCTCCACTTT. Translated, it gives CASSQEFASGVNYNSPLHF.

DNA for the CDR3: TGTGCCAGCAGCCAGGTTGTGTCGGGGACAGATACGCAGTATTTT. This gives the protein CASSQVVSGTDTQYF. The chain is built from TRBV14 and TRBJ2-3, with TRBD2 as a possible D gene (5 bases). This CDR3 is built from 15 residues. Germline assignment: CDR1 SGHDN and CDR2 FVKESK. Trimming removed 3 bases at V and 3 bases at J, with 13 bases between.

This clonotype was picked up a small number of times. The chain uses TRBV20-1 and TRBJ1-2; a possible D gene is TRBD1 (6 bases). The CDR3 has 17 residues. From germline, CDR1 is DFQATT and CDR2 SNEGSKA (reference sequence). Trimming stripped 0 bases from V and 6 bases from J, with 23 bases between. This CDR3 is CSARDRRGPGRADGYTF. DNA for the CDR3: TGCAGTGCTAGAGATCGCAGGGGACCCGGGCGCGCCGATGGCTACACCTTC.

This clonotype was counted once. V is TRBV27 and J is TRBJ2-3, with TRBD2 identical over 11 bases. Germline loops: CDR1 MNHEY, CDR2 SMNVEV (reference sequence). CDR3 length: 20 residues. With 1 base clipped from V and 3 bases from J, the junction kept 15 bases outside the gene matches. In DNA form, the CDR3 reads TGTGCCAGCAGTTTATTAAAGGGGGTAGCGGGGGGGCACGGGACAGATACGCAGTATTTT. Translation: CASSLLKGVAGGHGTDTQYF.

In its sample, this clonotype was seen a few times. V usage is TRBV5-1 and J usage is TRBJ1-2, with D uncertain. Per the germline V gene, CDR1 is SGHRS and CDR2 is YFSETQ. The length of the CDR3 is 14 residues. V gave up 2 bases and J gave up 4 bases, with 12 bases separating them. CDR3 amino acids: CASSFEAEAYGYTF. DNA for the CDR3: TGCGCCAGCAGCTTTGAGGCGGAAGCCTATGGCTACACCTTC.

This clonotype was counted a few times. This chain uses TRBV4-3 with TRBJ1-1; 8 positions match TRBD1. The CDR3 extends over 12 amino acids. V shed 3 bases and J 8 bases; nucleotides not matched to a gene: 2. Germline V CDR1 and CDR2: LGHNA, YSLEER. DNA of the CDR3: TGCGCCAGCAGCCACCGGACAGGGGAAGCTTTCTTT. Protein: CASSHRTGEAFF.

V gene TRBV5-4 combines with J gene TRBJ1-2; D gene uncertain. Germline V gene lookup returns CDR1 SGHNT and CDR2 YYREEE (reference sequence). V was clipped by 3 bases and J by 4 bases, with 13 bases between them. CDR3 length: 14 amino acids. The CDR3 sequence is CASSSSWGPYGYTF. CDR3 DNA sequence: TGTGCCAGCAGCTCCTCCTGGGGTCCCTATGGCTACACCTTC.

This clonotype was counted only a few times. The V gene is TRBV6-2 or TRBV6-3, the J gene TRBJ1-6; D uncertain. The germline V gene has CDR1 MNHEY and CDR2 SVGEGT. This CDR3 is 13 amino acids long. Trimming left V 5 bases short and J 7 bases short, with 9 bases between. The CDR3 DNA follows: TGTGCCAGCAGTCGACGCATGAATTCACCCCTCCACTTT. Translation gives CASSRRMNSPLHF.

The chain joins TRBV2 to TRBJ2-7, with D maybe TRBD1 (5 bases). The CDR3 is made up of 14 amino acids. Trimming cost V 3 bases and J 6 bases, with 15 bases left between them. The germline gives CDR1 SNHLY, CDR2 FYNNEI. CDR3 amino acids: CASSDPGQGGEQYF. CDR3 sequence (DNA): TGTGCCAGCAGTGATCCCGGACAAGGCGGCGAGCAGTACTTC.

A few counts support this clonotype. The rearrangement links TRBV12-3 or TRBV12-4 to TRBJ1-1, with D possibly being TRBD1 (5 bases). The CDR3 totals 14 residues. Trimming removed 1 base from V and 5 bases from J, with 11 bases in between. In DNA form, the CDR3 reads TGTGCCAGCAGTTTAGAGGGGTTCGGGACTGAAGCTTTCTTT. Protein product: CASSLEGFGTEAFF.

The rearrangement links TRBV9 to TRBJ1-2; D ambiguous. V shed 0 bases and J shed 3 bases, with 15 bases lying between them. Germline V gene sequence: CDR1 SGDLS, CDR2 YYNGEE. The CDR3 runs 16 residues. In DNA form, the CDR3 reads TGTGCCAGCAGCGTAGACAAGGGAGGGAGGGACTATGGCTACACCTTC. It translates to CASSVDKGGRDYGYTF.

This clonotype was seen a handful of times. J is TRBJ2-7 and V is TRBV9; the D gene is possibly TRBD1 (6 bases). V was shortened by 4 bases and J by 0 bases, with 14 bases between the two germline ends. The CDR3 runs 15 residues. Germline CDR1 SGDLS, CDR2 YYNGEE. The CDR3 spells CASSPRLDSSYEQYF. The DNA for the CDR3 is TGTGCCAGCAGCCCGAGGTTGGACAGCTCCTACGAGCAGTACTTC.

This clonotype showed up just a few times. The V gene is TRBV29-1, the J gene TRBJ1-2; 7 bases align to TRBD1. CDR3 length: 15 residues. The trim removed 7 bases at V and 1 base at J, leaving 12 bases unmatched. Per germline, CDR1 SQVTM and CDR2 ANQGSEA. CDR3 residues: CSALITGQINYGYTF. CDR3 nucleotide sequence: TGCAGCGCCTTGATTACGGGACAGATTAACTATGGCTACACCTTC.

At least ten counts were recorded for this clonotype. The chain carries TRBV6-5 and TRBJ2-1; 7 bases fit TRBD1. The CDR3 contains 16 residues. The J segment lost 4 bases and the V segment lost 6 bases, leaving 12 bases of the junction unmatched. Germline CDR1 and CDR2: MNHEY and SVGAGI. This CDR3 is CASSLDRDSQYNEQFF. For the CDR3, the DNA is TGTGCCAGCAGCCTCGACCGGGACAGCCAATACAATGAGCAGTTCTTC.

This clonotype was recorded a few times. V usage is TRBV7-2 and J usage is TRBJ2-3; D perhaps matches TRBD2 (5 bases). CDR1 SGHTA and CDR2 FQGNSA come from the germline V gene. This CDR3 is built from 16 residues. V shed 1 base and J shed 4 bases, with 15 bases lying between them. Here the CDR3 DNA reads TGTGCCAGCAGCTTAGGCGGAGGCGGGTTCGCAGATACGCAGTATTTT. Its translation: CASSLGGGGFADTQYF.

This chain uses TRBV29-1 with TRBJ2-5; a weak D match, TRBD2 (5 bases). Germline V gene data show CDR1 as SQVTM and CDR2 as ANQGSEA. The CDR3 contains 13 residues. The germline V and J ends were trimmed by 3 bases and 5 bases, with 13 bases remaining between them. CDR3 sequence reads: CSVDGQRQETQYF. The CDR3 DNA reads TGCAGCGTTGATGGCCAGCGGCAGGAGACCCAGTACTTC. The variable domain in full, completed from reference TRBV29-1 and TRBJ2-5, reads SAVISQKPSRDICQRGTSLTIQCQVDSQVTMMFWYRQQPGQSLTLIATANQGSEATYESGFVIDKFPISRPNLTFSTLTVSNMSPEDSSIYLCSVDGQRQETQYFGPGTRLLVL.

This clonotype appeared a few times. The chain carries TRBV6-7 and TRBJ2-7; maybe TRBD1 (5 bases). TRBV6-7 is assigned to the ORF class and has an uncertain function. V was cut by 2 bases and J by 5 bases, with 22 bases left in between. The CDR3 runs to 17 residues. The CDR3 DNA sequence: TGTGCCAGCAGTTACACAGTATGGACAACCGAGAACCACGAGCAGTACTTC. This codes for CASSYTVWTTENHEQYF.

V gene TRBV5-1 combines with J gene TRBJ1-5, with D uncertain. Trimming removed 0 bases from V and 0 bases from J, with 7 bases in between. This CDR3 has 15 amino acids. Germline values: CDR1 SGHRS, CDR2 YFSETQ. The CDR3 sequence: CASSLGINSNQPQHF. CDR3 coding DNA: TGCGCCAGCAGCTTGGGGATAAATAGCAATCAGCCCCAGCATTTT.

CDR3 loop: CASSQDLRASNYGYTF. In nucleotides, the CDR3 is TGTGCCAGCAGCCAAGATCTACGGGCTTCTAACTATGGCTACACCTTC. V is TRBV3-1 and J is TRBJ1-2; no reliable D call. Germline V lookup: CDR1 LGHDT, CDR2 YNNKEL (reference sequence). The V and J ends lost 0 bases and 0 bases respectively, with 11 bases between them. The CDR3 is 16 amino acids.

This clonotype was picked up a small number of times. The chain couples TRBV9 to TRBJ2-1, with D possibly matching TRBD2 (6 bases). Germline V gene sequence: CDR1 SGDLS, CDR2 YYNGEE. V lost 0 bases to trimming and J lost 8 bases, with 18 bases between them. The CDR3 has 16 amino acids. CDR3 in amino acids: CASSVATAGRDYEQFF. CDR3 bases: TGTGCCAGCAGCGTAGCTACGGCGGGGCGGGACTATGAGCAGTTCTTC.

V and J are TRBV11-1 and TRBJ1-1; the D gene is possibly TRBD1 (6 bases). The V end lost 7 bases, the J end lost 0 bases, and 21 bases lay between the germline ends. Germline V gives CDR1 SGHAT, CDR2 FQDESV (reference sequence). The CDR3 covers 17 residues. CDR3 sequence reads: CASTLNPDSHMNTEAFF. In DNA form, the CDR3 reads TGTGCCAGCACCCTAAACCCGGACAGCCACATGAACACTGAAGCTTTCTTT.